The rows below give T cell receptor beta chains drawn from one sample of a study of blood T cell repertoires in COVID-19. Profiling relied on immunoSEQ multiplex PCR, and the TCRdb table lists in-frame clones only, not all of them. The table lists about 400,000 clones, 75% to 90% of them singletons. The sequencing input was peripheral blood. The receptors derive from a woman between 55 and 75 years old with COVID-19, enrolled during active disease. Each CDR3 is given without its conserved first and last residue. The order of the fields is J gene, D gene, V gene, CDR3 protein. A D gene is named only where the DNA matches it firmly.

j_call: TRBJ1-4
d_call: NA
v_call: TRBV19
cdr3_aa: ASSSASTGFSEKLF

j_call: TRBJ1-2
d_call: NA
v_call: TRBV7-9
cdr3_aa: ASSLSGGRGDT

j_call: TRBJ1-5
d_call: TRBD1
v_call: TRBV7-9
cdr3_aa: ASSPGTGASQPQH

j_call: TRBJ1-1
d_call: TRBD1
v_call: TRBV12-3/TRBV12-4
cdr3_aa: ASSLQGDTEAF

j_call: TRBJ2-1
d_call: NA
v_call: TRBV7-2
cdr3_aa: ASSLVSGGHEQF

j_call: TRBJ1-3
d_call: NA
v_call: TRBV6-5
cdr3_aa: ASSYSASSGNTIY

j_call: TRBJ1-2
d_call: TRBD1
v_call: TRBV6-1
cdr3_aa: ASSATGTEGPTNYGYT

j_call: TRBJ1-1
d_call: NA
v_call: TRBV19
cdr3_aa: ASSVGGGTEAF

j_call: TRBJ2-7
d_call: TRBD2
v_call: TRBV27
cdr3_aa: ASSPSGGLFSYEQY

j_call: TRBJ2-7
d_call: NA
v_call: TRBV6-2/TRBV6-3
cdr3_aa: ASSYSAWGSRGEQY

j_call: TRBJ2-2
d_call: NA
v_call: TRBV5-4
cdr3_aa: ASSLGAVNTGELF

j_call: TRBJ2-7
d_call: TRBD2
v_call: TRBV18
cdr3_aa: ASSGGAFYEQY

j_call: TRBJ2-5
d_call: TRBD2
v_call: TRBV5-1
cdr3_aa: ASRPLTSGQETQY

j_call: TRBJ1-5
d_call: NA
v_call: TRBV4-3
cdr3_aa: ASSQEEGQPQH

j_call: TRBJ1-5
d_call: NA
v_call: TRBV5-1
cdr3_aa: ASSLGTFDQPQH

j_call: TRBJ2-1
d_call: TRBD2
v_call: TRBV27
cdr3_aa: ASSFAAGGLSSYNEQF

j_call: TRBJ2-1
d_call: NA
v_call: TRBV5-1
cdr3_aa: ASSGGFYNEQF

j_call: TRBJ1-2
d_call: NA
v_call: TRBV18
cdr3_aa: ASSPVAGRGYT

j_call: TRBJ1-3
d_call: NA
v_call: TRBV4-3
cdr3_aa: ASSQDARESFGNTIY

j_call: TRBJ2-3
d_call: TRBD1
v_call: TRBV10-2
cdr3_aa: ASRDRVPDTQY

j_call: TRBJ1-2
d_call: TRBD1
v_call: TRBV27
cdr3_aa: ASSLIRGLHGYT

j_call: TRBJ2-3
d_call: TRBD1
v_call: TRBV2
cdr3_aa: ASSRDRRTDTQY

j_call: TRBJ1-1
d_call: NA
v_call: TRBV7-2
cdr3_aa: ASSLGQRTEAF

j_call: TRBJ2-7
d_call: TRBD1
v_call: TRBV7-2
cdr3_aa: ASSSRTGNEQY

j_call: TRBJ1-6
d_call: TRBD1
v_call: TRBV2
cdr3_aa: ASSETTGVSPLH

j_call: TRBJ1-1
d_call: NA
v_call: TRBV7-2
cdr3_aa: ASSPRGGQNTEAF

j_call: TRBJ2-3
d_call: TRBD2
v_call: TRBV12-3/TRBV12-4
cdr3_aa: ATRGGVDTQY

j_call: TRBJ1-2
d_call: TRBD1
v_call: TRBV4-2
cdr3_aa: ASRRQGGYGYT

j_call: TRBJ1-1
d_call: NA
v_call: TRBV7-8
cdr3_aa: ASSLGGRTEAF

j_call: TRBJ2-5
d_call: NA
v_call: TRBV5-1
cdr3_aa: ASSLDVSGTPVKTQY

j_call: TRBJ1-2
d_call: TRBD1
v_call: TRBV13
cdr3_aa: ASIRGVLANYGYT

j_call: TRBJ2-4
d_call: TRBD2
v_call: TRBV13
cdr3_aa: ASSLGPGLAKNIQY

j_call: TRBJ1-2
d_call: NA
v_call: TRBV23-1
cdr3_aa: ASSQLTGIMGYGYT

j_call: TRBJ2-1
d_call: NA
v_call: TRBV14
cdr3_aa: ASSQVRTPHNEQF

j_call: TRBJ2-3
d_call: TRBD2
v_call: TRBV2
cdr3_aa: ASKAGGTDTQY

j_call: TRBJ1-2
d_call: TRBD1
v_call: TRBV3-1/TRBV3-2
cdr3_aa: ASSQVFGGQGDGYT

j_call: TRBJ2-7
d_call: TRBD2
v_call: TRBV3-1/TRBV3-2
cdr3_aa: ASSLRTSGEYEQY

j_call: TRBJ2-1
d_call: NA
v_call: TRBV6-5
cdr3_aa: ASRGQGGEQF

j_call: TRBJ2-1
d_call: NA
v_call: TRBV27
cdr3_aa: ASRSYFRGTYNEQF

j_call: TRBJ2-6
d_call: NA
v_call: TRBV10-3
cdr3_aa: AISEKHTGANVLT

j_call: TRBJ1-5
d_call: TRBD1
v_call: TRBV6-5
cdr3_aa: ASSYSQGNQPQH

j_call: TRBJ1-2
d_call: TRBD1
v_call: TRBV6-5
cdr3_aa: ASSYSDRGRYGYT

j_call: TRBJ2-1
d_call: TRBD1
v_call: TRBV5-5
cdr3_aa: ASSSDRGIHNEQF

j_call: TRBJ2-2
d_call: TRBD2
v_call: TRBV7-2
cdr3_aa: ASSSRRGTTGELF

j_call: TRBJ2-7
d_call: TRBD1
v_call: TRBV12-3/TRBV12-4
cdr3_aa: ASSRDSYEQY

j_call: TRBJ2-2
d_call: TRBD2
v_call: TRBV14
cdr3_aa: ASSFSGGANTGELF

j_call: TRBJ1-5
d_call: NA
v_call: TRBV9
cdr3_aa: ASSSFEYDQPQH

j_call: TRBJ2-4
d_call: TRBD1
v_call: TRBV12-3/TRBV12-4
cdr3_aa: ASSLPDRGRY

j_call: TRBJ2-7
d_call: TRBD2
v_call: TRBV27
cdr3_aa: ASSFAGGYEQY

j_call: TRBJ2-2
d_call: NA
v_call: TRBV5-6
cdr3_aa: ASSLPERGQFGELF

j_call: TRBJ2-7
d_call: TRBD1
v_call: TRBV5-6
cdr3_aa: ASSHRTGGYEQY

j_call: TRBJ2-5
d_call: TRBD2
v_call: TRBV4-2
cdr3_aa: ASSQVAGGPLETQY

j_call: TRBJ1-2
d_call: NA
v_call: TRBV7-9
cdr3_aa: ASSLGQANGYT

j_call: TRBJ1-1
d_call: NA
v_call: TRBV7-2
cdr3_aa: ASSPQQRSEAF

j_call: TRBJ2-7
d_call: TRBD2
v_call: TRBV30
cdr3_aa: AWSSKLAGAQSRY